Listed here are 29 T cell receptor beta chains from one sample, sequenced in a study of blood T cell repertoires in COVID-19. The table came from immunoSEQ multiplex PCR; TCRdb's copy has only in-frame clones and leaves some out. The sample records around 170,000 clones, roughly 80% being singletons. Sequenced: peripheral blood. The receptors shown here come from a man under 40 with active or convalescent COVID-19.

The CDR3 DNA sequence: TGCGCCAGCAGCTTGATAGAGCGGAACACCGGGGAGCTGTTTTTT. It specifies CASSLIERNTGELFF. The rearrangement links TRBV5-1 to TRBJ2-2; no clear D gene. The CDR3 is 15 residues long. With 1 base removed from V and 1 base from J, the gap between germline ends came to 8 bases. Germline V gene lookup returns CDR1 SGHRS and CDR2 YFSETQ.

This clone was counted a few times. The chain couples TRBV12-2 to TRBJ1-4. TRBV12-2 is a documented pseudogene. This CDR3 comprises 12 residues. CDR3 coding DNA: TGTGCAAAGGCGGCCGATAATGAAAAACTGTTTTTT. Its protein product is CAKAADNEKLFF.

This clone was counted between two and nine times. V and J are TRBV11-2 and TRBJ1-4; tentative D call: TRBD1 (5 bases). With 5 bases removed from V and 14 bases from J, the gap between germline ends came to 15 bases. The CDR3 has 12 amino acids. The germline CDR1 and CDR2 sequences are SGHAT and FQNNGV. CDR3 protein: CASSPGDRFLFF. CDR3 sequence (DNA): TGTGCCAGCAGCCCGGGGGACCGGTTCCTGTTTTTT.

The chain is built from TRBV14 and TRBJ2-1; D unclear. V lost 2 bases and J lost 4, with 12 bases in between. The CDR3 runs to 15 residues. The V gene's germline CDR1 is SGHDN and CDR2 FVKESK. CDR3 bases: TGTGCCAGCAGCCAAACTACCGGCGGTTACAATGAGCAGTTCTTC. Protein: CASSQTTGGYNEQFF.

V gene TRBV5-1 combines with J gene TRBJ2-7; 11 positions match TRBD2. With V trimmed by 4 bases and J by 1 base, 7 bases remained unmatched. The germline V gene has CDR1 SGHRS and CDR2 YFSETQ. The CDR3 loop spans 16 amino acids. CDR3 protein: CASSPGGTSGSYEQYF. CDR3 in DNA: TGCGCCAGCAGCCCGGGTGGGACTAGCGGATCCTACGAGCAGTACTTC.

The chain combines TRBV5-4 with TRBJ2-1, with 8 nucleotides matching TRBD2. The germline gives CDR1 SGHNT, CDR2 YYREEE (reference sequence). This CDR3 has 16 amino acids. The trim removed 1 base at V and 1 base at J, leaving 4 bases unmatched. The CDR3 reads CASSLSGGASYNEQFF. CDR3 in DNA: TGTGCCAGCAGCTTGTCGGGGGGGGCTTCCTACAATGAGCAGTTCTTC.

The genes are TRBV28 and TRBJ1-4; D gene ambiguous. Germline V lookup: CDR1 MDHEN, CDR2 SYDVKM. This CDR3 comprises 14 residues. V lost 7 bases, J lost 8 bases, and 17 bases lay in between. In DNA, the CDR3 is TGTGCCAGCATTAAGAGCGTCGGAAGGGAAAAACTGTTTTTT. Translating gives CASIKSVGREKLFF.

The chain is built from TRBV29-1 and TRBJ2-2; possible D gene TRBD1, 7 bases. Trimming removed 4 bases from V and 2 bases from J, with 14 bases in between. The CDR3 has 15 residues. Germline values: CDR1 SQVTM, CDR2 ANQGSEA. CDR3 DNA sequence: TGCAGCGTTGGGAGGGGACAGATTAACACCGGGGAGCTGTTTTTT. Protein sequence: CSVGRGQINTGELFF.

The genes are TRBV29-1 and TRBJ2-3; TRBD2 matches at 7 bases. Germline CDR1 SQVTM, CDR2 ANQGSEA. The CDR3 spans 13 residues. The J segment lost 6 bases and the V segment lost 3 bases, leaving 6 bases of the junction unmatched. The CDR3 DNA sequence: TGCAGCGTTGACAGGGATAGCGGGGATACGCAGTATTTT. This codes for CSVDRDSGDTQYF.

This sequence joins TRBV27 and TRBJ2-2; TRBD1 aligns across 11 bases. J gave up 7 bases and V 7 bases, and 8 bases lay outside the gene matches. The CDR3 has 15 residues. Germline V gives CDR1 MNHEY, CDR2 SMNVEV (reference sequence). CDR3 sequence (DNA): TGTGCCAGCAAATGGGGGACAGGGGGTCACGGGGAGCTGTTTTTT. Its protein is CASKWGTGGHGELFF.

The CDR3: CASSLVSGRSYEQYF. The CDR3 coding sequence is TGCGCCAGCAGCTTGGTGAGCGGGAGGTCCTACGAGCAGTACTTC. This chain connects TRBV5-1 to TRBJ2-7; 9 bases align to TRBD2. The CDR3 length is 15 residues. Germline lookup yields CDR1 SGHRS and CDR2 YFSETQ. The trim removed 0 bases at V and 1 base at J, leaving 2 bases unmatched.

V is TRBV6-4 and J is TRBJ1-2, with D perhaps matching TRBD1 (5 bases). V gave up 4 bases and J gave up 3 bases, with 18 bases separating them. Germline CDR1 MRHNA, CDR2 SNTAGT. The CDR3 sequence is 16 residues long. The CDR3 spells CASSGINGTDHYGYTF. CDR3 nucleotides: TGTGCCAGCAGTGGAATCAATGGGACTGATCACTATGGCTACACCTTC.

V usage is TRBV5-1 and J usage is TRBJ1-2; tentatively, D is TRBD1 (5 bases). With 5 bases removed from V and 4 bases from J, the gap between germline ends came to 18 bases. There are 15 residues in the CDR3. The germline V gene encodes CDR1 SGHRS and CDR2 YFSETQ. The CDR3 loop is CASRYLRDPSYGYTF. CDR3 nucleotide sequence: TGCGCCAGCAGATACCTGCGGGACCCGAGCTATGGCTACACCTTC.

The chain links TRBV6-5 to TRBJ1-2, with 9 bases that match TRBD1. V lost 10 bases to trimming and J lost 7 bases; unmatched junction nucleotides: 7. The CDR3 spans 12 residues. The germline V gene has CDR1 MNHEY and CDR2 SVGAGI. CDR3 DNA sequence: TGTGCCACTGGACAGGGGATCCCTGGCTACACCTTC. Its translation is CATGQGIPGYTF.

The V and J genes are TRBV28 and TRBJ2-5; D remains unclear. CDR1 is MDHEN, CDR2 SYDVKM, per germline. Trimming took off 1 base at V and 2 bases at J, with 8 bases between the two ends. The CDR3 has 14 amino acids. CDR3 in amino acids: CASSLSPVQETQYF. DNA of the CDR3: TGTGCCAGCAGTTTATCGCCAGTTCAAGAGACCCAGTACTTC.

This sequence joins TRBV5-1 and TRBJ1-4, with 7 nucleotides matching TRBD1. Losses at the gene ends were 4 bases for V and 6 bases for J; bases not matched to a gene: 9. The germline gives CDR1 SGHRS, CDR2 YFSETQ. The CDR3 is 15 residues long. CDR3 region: CASSPRQGLDEKLFF. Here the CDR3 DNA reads TGCGCCAGCAGCCCCCGACAGGGTTTGGATGAAAAACTGTTTTTT. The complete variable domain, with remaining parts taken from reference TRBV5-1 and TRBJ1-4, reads KAGVTQTPRYLIKTRGQQVTLSCSPISGHRSVSWYQQTPGQGLQFLFEYFSETQRNKGNFPGRFSGRQFSNSRSEMNVSTLELGDSALYLCASSPRQGLDEKLFFGSGTQLSVL.

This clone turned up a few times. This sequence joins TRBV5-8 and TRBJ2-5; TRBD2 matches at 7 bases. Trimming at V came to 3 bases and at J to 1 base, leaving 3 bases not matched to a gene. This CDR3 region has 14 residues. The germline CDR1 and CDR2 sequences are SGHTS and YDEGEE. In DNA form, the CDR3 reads TGTGCCAGCAGCTCGGGGGGAGGCCAAGAGACCCAGTACTTC. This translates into CASSSGGGQETQYF.

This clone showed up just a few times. CDR3 region: CASSWTGPPEAFF. The CDR3 DNA follows: TGTGCCAGCAGTTGGACAGGGCCGCCTGAAGCTTTCTTT. This sequence joins TRBV12-3 or TRBV12-4 and TRBJ1-1; 8 bases align to TRBD1. J gave up 6 bases and V 4 bases, and 4 bases lay outside the gene matches. The CDR3 totals 13 residues.

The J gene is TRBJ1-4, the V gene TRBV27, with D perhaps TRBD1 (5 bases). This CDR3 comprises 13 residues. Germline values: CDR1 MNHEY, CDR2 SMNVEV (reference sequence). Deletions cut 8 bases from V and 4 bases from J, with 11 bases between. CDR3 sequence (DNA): TGTGCCAGCTGCCGACAGATTAATGAAAAACTGTTTTTT. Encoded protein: CASCRQINEKLFF.

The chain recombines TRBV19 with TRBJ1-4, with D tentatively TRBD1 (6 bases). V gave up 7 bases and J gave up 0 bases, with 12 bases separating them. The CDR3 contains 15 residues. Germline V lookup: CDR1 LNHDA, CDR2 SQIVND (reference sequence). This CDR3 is CASNGQLATNEKLFF. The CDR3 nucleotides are TGTGCCAGTAACGGACAGCTCGCAACTAATGAAAAACTGTTTTTT.

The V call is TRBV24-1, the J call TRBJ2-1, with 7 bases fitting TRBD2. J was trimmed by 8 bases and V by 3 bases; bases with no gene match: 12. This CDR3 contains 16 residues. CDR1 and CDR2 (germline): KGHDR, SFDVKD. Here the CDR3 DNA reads TGTGCCACCAGTGATAGCTGGACTAGTATCATCCATGAGCAGTTCTTC. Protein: CATSDSWTSIIHEQFF.

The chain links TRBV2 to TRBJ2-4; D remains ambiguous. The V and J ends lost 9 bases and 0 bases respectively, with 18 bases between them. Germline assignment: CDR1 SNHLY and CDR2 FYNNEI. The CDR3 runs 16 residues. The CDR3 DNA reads TGTGCCAGTAGTTTAACAGCTTTACTAGCCAAAAACATTCAGTACTTC. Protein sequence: CASSLTALLAKNIQYF.

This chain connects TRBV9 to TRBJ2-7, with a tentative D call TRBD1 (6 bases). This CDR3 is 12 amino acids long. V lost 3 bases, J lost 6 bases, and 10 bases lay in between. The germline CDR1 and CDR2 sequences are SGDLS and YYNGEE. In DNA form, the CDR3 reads TGTGCCAGCAGCGACCGAGGGGGCGAGCAGTACTTC. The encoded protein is CASSDRGGEQYF.

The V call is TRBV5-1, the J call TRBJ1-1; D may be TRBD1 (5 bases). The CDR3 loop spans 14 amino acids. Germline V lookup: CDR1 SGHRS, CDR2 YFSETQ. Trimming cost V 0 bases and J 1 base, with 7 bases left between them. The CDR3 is CASSLGTQNTEAFF. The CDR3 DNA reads TGCGCCAGCAGCTTGGGGACACAGAACACTGAAGCTTTCTTT. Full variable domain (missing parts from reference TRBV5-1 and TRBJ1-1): KAGVTQTPRYLIKTRGQQVTLSCSPISGHRSVSWYQQTPGQGLQFLFEYFSETQRNKGNFPGRFSGRQFSNSRSEMNVSTLELGDSALYLCASSLGTQNTEAFFGQGTRLTVV.

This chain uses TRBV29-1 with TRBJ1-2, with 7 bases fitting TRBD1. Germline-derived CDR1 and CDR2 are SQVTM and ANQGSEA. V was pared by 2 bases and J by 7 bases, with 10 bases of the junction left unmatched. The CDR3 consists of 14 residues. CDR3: CSVELDRAGRGYTF. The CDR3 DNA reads TGCAGCGTTGAACTAGACAGGGCCGGCCGTGGCTACACCTTC.

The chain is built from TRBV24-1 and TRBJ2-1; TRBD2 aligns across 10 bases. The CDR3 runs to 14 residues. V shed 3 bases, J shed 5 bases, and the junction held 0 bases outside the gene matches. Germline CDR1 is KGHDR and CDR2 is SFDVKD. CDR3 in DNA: TGTGCCACCAGTGATACTAGCGGGAACAATGAGCAGTTCTTC. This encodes CATSDTSGNNEQFF.

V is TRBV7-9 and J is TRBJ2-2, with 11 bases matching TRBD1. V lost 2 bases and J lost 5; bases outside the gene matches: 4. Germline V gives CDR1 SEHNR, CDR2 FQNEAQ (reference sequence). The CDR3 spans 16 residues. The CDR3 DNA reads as TGTGCCAGCAGCTTACCCGGGACAGGGGGAACCGGGGAGCTGTTTTTT. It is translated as CASSLPGTGGTGELFF.

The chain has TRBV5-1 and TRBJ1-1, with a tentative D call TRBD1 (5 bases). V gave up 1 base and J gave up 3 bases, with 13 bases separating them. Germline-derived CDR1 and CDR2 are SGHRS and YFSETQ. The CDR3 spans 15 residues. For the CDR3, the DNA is TGCGCCAGCAGCTTGAAATTCAGGGCCCACACTGAAGCTTTCTTT. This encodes CASSLKFRAHTEAFF.

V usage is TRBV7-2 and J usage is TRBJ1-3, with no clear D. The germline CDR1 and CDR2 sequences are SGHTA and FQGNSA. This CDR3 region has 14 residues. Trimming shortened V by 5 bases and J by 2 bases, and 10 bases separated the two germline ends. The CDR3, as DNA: TGTGCCAGCAGCCCAGAAATTGCTGGAAACACCATATATTTT. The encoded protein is CASSPEIAGNTIYF.